This T cell receptor (beta chain) came from a study of patients and donors after allogeneic stem cell transplantation. TCRdb passed the RT-PCR reads through MiXCR, listing each CDR3 protein once. Of tens of thousands of distinct CDR3 sequences in the sample, approximately 5% were seen once. Germline V CDR1 and CDR2: SGHVS, FNYEAQ. This CDR3 region has 15 residues. Trimming took 4 bases from V and 0 from J, leaving 10 bases between them. The material sequenced was blood, either unsorted or a sorted T cell fraction (not recorded which). The origin of this receptor is a human donor who was either an allogeneic HSCT recipient or a stem cell or donor lymphocyte infusion donor (not recorded which). It is not recorded whose cells these are; they may come from a transplant donor. The V gene is TRBV7-6, the J gene TRBJ1-3; D remains unclear. CDR3 region: CASSSAGRSGNTIYF. CDR3 in DNA: TGTGCCAGCAGCTCCGCGGGCCGCTCTGGAAACACCATATATTTT.